The 20 T cell receptor beta chains presented below share a single source sample, sequenced in a study of T cell responses to AZD1222 COVID-19 vaccine (dated by TCRdb to the early 2020s). The meaning of the sample's time point label: baseline before first vaccination. Library preparation used the immunoSEQ multiplex PCR assay. The table was pulled from immuneACCESS by TCRdb, which kept in-frame rearrangements only. Such tables lose some clones; where checked, under half of the loss comes from unresolved V genes, and the rest has no known cause. For this sample there are about 110,000 clones; around 89% appear just once. The leading ten clones occupy roughly 2.7% of the sample. This specimen was peripheral blood, taken on day 0 of AZD1222 vaccination. These receptors all stem from an adult in good health.

The chain carries TRBV7-2 and TRBJ2-7; 7 nucleotides agree with TRBD1. Losses at the gene ends were 4 bases for V and 0 bases for J; bases not matched to a gene: 3. Germline CDR1 reads SGHTA; CDR2 reads FQGNSA. The CDR3 has 14 residues. CDR3 coding DNA: TGTGCCAGCAGCTCAAGACAGGGCTCCTACGAGCAGTACTTC. Encoded protein: CASSSRQGSYEQYF.

This chain joins TRBV6-4 and TRBJ2-1; D is ambiguous. V lost 4 bases and J 4 bases, leaving 8 bases between the germline ends. The length of the CDR3 is 13 residues. Germline CDR1 and CDR2: MRHNA and SNTAGT. CDR3 protein: CASSVQRYNEQFF. The CDR3 coding sequence is TGTGCCAGCAGTGTCCAGCGTTACAATGAGCAGTTCTTC.

In DNA, the CDR3 is TGCAGCGCCTCCGGACAGTCGCTTGGAAACACCATATATTTT. It yields the protein CSASGQSLGNTIYF. V and J are TRBV29-1 and TRBJ1-3; D may be TRBD1 (6 bases). The germline V gene has CDR1 SQVTM and CDR2 ANQGSEA. Trimming shortened V by 7 bases and J by 3 bases, and 16 bases separated the two germline ends. The CDR3 length is 14 residues.

This clone was detected only once. Germline and junction disagree at one end, which may indicate a read error. V and J are TRBV27 and TRBJ2-7; the D is unclear. The CDR3 covers 12 residues. Germline-derived CDR1 and CDR2 are MNHEY and SMNVEV (reference sequence). CDR3 sequence (DNA): TGTGCCAGCAGCCCGTTCATGGGTTCCCCCTTTTTC. Amino acid sequence: CASSPFMGSPFF.

J is TRBJ2-1 and V is TRBV7-2; a possible D gene is TRBD1 (6 bases). Germline V lookup: CDR1 SGHTA, CDR2 FQGNSA. The CDR3 spans 14 residues. V lost 4 bases and J lost 1, with 8 bases in between. The CDR3 coding sequence is TGTGCCAGCAGCTCGACAGGATCCTACAATGAGCAGTTCTTC. Encoded protein: CASSSTGSYNEQFF.

The V call is TRBV19, the J call TRBJ2-3, with D unresolved. Deletions cut 9 bases from V and 0 bases from J, with 10 bases between. The germline CDR1 and CDR2 sequences are LNHDA and SQIVND (reference sequence). CDR3 length: 13 residues. The CDR3 DNA reads TGTGCCAGCCGGTACTCGAGCACAGATACGCAGTATTTT. This translates into CASRYSSTDTQYF. The whole variable domain, remainder taken from reference TRBV19 and TRBJ2-3, is DGGITQSPKYLFRKEGQNVTLSCEQNLNHDAMYWYRQDPGQGLRLIYYSQIVNDFQKGDIAEGYSVSREKKESFPLTVTSAQKNPTAFYLCASRYSSTDTQYFGPGTRLTVL.

The chain joins TRBV19 to TRBJ1-2; 7 nucleotides agree with TRBD1. V trimming: 6 bases; J trimming: 3 bases; junction bases outside the gene matches: 10. Looked up from germline, CDR1 is LNHDA and CDR2 is SQIVND (reference sequence). The CDR3 is made up of 15 amino acids. The CDR3 sequence: CASSTDRDQDYGYTF. As DNA, the CDR3 is TGTGCCAGTAGCACTGACAGGGATCAAGACTATGGCTACACCTTC. Supplemented by reference TRBV19 and TRBJ1-2, the full variable domain reads DGGITQSPKYLFRKEGQNVTLSCEQNLNHDAMYWYRQDPGQGLRLIYYSQIVNDFQKGDIAEGYSVSREKKESFPLTVTSAQKNPTAFYLCASSTDRDQDYGYTFGSGTRLTVV.

The V and J genes are TRBV5-1 and TRBJ2-7; TRBD1 might be the D (5 bases). The CDR3 extends over 15 amino acids. V lost 4 bases, J lost 0 bases, and 14 bases lay in between. Germline values: CDR1 SGHRS, CDR2 YFSETQ. CDR3 sequence (DNA): TGCGCCAGCAGCCAGGACACAATACTCTCCTACGAGCAGTACTTC. As protein: CASSQDTILSYEQYF.

The chain couples TRBV28 to TRBJ1-3; D may be TRBD1 (6 bases). V was clipped by 6 bases and J by 4 bases, with 13 bases between them. Germline loops: CDR1 MDHEN, CDR2 SYDVKM. The CDR3 has 14 residues. CDR3 nucleotides: TGTGCCAGCAGGGTCGGGGGGCCCGGAAACACCATATATTTT. Translation gives CASRVGGPGNTIYF.

Here the CDR3 DNA reads TGCGCCAGCAGCTTGGGGGGGCTAGCGGGTGGCAGCACAGATACGCAGTATTTT. Encoded protein: CASSLGGLAGGSTDTQYF. The chain combines TRBV5-1 with TRBJ2-3; 8 bases match TRBD2. This CDR3 region has 18 residues. Trimming took 0 bases from V and 0 from J; bases not matched to a gene: 9. The V gene's germline CDR1 is SGHRS and CDR2 YFSETQ.

This sequence joins TRBV19 and TRBJ1-5; 7 bases are a match to TRBD1. Germline CDR1 and CDR2: LNHDA and SQIVND (reference sequence). The CDR3 consists of 15 residues. V lost 6 bases to trimming and J lost 0 bases; unmatched junction nucleotides: 5. CDR3 sequence reads: CASRSQGNSNQPQHF. CDR3 bases: TGTGCCAGTAGATCACAGGGGAATAGCAATCAGCCCCAGCATTTT.

CDR3 in amino acids: CASSYGRNNQPQHF. The CDR3 DNA is TGTGCCAGCAGTTACGGCCGGAATAATCAGCCCCAGCATTTT. J is TRBJ1-5 and V is TRBV6-6; D remains ambiguous. The CDR3 is 14 residues long. Germline CDR1 and CDR2: MNHNY and SVGAGI (reference sequence). The V gene lost 2 bases and the J gene lost 4 bases, with 9 bases spanning the gap.

The J gene is TRBJ2-5, the V gene TRBV5-6; no clear D gene. The CDR3 is 13 amino acids. V was cut by 1 base and J by 5 bases, with 9 bases left in between. Germline V gives CDR1 SGHDT, CDR2 YYEEEE. CDR3 nucleotide sequence: TGTGCCAGCAGCTTGAACCCGGGCGAGACCCAGTACTTC. Translating it yields CASSLNPGETQYF.

The chain employs TRBV6-2 or TRBV6-3 and TRBJ2-1, with 10 bases lining up with TRBD1. Germline CDR1 and CDR2: MNHEY and SVGEGT. CDR3 length: 15 residues. V trimming: 0 bases; J trimming: 15 bases; junction bases outside the gene matches: 11. The CDR3 nucleotides are TGTGCCAGCAGTTACTCAGCGACAGGGGGCGCGCGGAGGTTCTTC. Its protein is CASSYSATGGARRFF.

V usage is TRBV15 and J usage is TRBJ2-7; D remains ambiguous. V was pared by 0 bases and J by 5 bases, with 8 bases between. The V gene's germline CDR1 is LNHNV and CDR2 YYDKDF (reference sequence). This CDR3 has 13 amino acids. The CDR3 here is CATSRDPLNEQYF. CDR3 DNA: TGTGCCACCAGCAGAGACCCCCTGAACGAGCAGTACTTC.

This clone was recorded only once. The genes are TRBV11-2 and TRBJ1-2; weak D call: TRBD1 (5 bases). V was trimmed by 0 bases and J by 0 bases, leaving 8 bases between them. This CDR3 spans 15 amino acids. The germline gives CDR1 SGHAT, CDR2 FQNNGV. This CDR3 reads CASSLDPGSNYGYTF. The DNA of the CDR3 is TGTGCCAGCAGCTTAGATCCAGGGTCTAACTATGGCTACACCTTC. Full variable domain (missing parts from reference TRBV11-2 and TRBJ1-2): EAGVAQSPRYKIIEKRQSVAFWCNPISGHATLYWYQQILGQGPKLLIQFQNNGVVDDSQLPKDRFSAERLKGVDSTLKIQPAKLEDSAVYLCASSLDPGSNYGYTFGSGTRLTVV.

This chain connects TRBV15 to TRBJ2-5; D possibly corresponds to TRBD2 (5 bases). Germline V gives CDR1 LNHNV, CDR2 YYDKDF (reference sequence). The CDR3 consists of 15 residues. Trimming cost V 6 bases and J 1 base, with 15 bases left between them. CDR3 loop: CATRGWGVGQETQYF. The CDR3 bases are TGTGCCACCAGGGGGTGGGGAGTAGGCCAAGAGACCCAGTACTTC. The whole variable domain, filled in from reference TRBV15 and TRBJ2-5, reads DAMVIQNPRYQVTQFGKPVTLSCSQTLNHNVMYWYQQKSSQAPKLLFHYYDKDFNNEADTPDNFQSRRPNTSFCFLDIRSPGLGDTAMYLCATRGWGVGQETQYFGPGTRLLVL.

This clone was seen only a few times. The rearrangement uses TRBV9 and TRBJ1-2, with D uncertain. V gave up 0 bases and J gave up 2 bases, with 8 bases separating them. The CDR3 consists of 14 residues. Looked up from germline, CDR1 is SGDLS and CDR2 is YYNGEE. CDR3 bases: TGTGCCAGCAGCGTAGCCGACGGGAACTATGGCTACACCTTC. It codes for CASSVADGNYGYTF.

The CDR3 region is CASSSQDGYTF. As DNA, the CDR3 is TGTGCCAGCAGTTCACAGGATGGCTACACCTTC. V and J are TRBV28 and TRBJ1-2, with a possible D match to TRBD1 (5 bases). This CDR3 is 11 amino acids long. Germline V gene lookup returns CDR1 MDHEN and CDR2 SYDVKM. The ends were cut back, 4 bases at V and 6 bases at J, with 6 bases in the middle.

The chain links TRBV5-1 to TRBJ2-4; D not resolved. This CDR3 has 16 amino acids. CDR1 and CDR2 from the germline V gene are SGHRS and YFSETQ. Trimming took off 0 bases at V and 5 bases at J, with 15 bases between the two ends. The CDR3 region is CASSLAFSGAQNIQYF. The CDR3, as DNA: TGCGCCAGCAGCTTGGCCTTCTCTGGCGCCCAAAACATTCAGTACTTC.